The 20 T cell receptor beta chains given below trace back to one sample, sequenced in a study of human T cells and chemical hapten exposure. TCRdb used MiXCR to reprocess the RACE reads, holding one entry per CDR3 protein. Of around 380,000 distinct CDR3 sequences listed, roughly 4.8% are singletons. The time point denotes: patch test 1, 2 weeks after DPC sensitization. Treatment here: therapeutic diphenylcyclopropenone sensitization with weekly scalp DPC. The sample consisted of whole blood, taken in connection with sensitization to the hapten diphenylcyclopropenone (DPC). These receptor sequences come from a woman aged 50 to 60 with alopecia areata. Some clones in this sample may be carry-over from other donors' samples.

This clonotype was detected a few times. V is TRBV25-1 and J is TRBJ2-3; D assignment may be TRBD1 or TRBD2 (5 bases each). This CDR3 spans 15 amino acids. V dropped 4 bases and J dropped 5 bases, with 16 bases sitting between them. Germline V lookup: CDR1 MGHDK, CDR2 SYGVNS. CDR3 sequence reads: CASSVSGTQKDTQYF. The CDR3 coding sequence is TGTGCCAGCAGTGTTTCCGGGACCCAGAAAGATACGCAGTATTTT. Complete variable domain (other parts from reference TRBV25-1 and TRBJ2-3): EADIYQTPRYLVIGTGKKITLECSQTMGHDKMYWYQQDPGMELHLIHYSYGVNSTEKGDLSSESTVSRIRTEHFPLTLESARPSHTSQYLCASSVSGTQKDTQYFGPGTRLTVL.

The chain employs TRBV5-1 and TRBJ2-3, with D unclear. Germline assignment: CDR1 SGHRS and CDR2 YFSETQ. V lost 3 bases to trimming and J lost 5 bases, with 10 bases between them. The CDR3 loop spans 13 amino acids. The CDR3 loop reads CASSSDQEDTQYF. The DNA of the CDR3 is TGCGCCAGCAGCTCCGACCAGGAAGATACGCAGTATTTT.

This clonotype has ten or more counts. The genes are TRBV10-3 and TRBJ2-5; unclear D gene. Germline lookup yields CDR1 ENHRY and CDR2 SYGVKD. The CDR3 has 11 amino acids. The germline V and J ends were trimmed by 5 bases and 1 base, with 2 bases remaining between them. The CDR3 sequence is CAISTQETQYF. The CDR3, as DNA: TGTGCCATCAGTACCCAAGAGACCCAGTACTTC.

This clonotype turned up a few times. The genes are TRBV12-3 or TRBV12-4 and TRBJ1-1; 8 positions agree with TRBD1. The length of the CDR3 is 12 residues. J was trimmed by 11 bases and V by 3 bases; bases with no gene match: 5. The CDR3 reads CASSFQGARAFF. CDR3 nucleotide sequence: TGTGCCAGCAGTTTTCAGGGGGCCCGCGCTTTCTTT.

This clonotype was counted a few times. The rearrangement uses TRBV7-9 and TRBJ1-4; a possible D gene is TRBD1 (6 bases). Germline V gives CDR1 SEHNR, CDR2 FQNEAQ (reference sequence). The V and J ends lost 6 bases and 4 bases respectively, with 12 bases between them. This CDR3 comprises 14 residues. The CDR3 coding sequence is TGTGCCAGCAGGATGGACAGTGATAATGAAAAACTGTTTTTT. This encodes CASRMDSDNEKLFF.

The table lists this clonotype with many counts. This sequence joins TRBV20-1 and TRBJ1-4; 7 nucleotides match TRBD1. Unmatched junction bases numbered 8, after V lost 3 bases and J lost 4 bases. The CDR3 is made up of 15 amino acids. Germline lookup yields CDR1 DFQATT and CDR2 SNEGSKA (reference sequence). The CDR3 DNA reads TGCAGTGCTAGGGTAGCCCGGGACAGTAATGAAAAACTGTTTTTT. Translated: CSARVARDSNEKLFF.

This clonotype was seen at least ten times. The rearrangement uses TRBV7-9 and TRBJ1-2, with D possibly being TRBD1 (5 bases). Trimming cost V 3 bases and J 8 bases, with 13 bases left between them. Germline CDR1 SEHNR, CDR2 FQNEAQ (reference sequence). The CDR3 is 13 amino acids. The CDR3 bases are TGTGCCAGCAGCTTCAGGGCTTGGGAAGGCTACACCTTC. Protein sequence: CASSFRAWEGYTF.

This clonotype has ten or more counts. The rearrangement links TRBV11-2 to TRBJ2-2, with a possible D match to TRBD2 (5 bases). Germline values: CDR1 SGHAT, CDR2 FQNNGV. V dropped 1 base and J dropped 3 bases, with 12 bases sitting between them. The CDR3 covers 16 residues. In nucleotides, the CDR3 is TGTGCCAGCAGCTTAGCCGGGATGCTATACACCGGGGAGCTGTTTTTT. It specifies CASSLAGMLYTGELFF.

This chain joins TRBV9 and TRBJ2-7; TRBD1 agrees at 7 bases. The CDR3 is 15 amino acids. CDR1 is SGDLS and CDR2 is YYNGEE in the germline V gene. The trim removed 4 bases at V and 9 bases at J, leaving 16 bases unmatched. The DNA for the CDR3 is TGTGCCAGCAGCCCCCAGGGGGACATCCGGCGCGTGCAGTACTTC. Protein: CASSPQGDIRRVQYF.

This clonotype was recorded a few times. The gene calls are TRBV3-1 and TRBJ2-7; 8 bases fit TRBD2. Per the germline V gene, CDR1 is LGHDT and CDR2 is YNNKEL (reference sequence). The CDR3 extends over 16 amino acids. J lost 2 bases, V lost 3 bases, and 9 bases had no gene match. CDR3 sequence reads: CASSHTSGWAPYEQYF. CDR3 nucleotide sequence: TGTGCCAGCAGCCATACTAGCGGATGGGCCCCCTACGAGCAGTACTTC.

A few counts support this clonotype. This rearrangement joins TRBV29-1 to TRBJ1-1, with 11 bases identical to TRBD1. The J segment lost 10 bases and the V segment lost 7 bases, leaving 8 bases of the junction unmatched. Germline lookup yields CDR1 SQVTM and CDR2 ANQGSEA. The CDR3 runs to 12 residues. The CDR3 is CSATGQGAVAFF. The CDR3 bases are TGCAGCGCTACAGGACAGGGGGCTGTAGCTTTCTTT.

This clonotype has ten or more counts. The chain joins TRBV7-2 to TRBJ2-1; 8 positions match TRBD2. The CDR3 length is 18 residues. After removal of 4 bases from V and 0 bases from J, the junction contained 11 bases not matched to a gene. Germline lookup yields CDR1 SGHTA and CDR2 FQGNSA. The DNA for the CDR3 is TGTGCCAGCAGCTCTCAGGGCGGGAGGATCAGCTCCTACAATGAGCAGTTCTTC. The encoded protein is CASSSQGGRISSYNEQFF.

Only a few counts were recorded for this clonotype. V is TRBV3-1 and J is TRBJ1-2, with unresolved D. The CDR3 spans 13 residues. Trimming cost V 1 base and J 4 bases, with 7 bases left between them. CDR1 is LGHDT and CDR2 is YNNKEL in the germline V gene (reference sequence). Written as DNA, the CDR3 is TGTGCCAGCAGCCAAGGATCGGTCTATGGCTACACCTTC. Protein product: CASSQGSVYGYTF.

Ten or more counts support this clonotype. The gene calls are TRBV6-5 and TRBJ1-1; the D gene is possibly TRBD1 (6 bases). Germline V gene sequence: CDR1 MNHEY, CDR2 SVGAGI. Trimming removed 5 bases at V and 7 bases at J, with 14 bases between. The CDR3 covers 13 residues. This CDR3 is CASSQRGGGEAFF. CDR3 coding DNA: TGTGCCAGCAGTCAACGGGGGGGCGGTGAAGCTTTCTTT.

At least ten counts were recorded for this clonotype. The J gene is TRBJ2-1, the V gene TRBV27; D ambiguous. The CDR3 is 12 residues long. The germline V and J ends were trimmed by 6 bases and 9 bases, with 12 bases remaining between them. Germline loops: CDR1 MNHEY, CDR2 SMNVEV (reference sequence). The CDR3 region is CASSPDVGEQFF. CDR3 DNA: TGTGCCAGCAGCCCCGACGTGGGTGAGCAGTTCTTC.

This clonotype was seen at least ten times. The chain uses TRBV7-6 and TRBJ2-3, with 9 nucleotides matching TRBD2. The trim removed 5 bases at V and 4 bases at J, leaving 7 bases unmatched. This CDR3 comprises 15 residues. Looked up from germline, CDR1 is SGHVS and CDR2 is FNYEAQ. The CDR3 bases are TGTGCCAGCAGCCCCGGTAGCGGGAGTCCAGATACGCAGTATTTT. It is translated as CASSPGSGSPDTQYF.

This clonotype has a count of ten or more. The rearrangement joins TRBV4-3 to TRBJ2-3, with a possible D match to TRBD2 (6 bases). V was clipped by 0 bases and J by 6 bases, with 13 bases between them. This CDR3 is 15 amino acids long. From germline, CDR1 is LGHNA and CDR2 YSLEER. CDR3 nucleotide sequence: TGCGCCAGCAGCCAAGATTCCCTAGCGTGGGATACGCAGTATTTT. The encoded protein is CASSQDSLAWDTQYF.

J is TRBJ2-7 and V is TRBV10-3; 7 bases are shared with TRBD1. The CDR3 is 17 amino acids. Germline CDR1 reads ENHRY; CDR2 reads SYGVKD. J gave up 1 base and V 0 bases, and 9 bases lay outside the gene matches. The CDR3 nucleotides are TGTGCCATCAGTGAGTCGCCCGAGGGACAGCCATCCTACGAGCAGTACTTC. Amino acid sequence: CAISESPEGQPSYEQYF.

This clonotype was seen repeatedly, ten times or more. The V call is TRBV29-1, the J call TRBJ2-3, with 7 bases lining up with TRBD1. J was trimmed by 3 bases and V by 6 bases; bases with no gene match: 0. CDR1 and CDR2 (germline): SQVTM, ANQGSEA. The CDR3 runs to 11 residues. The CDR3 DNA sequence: TGCAGCGTGACAGGGACAGATACGCAGTATTTT. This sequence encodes CSVTGTDTQYF.

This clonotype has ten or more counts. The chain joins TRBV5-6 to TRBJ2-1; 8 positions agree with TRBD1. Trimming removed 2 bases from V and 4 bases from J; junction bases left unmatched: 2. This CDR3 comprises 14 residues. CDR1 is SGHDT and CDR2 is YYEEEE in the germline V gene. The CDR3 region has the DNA TGTGCCAGCAGCTTCGGACAGGGATACAATGAGCAGTTCTTC. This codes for CASSFGQGYNEQFF.